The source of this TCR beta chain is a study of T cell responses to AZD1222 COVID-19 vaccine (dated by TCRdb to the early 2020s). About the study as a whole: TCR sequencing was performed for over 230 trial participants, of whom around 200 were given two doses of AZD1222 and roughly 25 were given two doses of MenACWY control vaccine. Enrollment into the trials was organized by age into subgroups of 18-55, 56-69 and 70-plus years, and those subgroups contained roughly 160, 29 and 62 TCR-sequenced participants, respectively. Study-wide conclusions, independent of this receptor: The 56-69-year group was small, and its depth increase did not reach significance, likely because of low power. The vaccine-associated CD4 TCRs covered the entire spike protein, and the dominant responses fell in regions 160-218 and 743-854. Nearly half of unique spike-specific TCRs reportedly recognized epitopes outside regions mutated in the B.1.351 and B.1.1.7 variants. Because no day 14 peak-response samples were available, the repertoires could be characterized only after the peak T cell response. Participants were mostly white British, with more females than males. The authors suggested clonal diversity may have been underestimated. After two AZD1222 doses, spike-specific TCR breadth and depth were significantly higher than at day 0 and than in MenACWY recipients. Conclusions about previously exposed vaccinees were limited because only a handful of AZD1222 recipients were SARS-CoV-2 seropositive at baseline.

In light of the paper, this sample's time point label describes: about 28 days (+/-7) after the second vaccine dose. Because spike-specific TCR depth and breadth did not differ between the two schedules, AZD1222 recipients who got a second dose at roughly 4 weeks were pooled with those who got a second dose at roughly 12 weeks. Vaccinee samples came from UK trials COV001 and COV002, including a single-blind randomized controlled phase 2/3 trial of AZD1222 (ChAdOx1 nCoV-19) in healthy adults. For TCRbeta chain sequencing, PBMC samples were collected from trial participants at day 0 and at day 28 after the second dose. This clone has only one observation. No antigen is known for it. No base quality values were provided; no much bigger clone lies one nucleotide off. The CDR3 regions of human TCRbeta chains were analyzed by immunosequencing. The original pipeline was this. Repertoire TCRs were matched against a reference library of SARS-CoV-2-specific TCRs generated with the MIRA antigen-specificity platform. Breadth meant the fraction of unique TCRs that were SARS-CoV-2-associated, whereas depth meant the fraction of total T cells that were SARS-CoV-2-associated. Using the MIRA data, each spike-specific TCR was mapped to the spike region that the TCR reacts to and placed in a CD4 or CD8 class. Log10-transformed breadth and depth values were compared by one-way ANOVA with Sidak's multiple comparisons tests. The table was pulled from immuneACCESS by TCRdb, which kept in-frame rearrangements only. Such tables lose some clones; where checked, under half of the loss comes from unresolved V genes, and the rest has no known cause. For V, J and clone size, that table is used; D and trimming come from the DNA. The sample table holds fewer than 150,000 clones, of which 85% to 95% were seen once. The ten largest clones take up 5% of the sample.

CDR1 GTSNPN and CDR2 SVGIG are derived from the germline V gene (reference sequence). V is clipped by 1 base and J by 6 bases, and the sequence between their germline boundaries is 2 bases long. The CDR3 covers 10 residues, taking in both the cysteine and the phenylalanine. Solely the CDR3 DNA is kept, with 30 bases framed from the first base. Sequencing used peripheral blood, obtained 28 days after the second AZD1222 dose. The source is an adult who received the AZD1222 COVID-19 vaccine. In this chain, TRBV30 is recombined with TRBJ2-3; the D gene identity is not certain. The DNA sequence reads TGTGCCTGGAGTGAGGATACGCAGTATTTT. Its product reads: CAWSEDTQYF.